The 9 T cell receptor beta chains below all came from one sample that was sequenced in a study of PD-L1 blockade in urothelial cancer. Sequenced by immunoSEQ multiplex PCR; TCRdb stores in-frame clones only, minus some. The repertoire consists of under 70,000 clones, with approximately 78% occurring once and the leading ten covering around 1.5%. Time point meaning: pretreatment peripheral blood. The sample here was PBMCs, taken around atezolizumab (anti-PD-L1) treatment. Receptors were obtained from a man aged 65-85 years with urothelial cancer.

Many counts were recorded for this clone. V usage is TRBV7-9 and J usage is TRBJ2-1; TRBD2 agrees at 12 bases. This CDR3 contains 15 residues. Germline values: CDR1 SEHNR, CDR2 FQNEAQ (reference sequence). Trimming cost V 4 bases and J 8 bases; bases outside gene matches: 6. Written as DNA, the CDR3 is TGTGCCAGCAGCTCCCTAGCGGGAGGGGTAGATGAGCAGTTCTTC. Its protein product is CASSSLAGGVDEQFF.

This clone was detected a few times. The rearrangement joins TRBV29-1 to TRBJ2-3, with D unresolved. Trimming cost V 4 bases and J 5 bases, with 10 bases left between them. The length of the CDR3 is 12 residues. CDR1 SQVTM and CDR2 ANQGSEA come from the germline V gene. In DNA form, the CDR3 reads TGCAGCGTTGCAGGTCGTGGAGATACGCAGTATTTT. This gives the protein CSVAGRGDTQYF.

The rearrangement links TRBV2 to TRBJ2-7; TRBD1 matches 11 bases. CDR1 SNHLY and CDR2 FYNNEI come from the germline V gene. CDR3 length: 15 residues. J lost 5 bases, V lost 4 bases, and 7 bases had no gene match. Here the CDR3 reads CASSAPGQGVDEQYF. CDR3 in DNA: TGTGCCAGCAGTGCTCCGGGACAGGGGGTCGACGAGCAGTACTTC.

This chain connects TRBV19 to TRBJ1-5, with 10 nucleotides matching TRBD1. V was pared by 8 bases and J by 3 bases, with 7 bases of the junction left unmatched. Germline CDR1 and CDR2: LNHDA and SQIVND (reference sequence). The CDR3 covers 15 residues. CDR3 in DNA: TGTGCCAGTCAAGGGACAGGGGCCCTCAATCAGCCCCAGCATTTT. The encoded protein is CASQGTGALNQPQHF.

In DNA, the CDR3 is TGTGCTAGTGGTTTGATGCAGGGCTTAACTGGCTACACCTTC. It yields the protein CASGLMQGLTGYTF. The gene calls are TRBV12-5 and TRBJ1-2; D possibly corresponds to TRBD1 (5 bases). Germline V gene data show CDR1 as LGHNT and CDR2 as FRNRAP. This CDR3 region has 14 residues. V lost 2 bases, J lost 7 bases, and 14 bases lay in between. The whole variable domain, remainder taken from reference TRBV12-5 and TRBJ1-2, is DARVTQTPRHKVTEMGQEVTMRCQPILGHNTVFWYRQTMMQGLELLAYFRNRAPLDDSGMPKDRFSAEMPDATLATLKIQPSEPRDSAVYFCASGLMQGLTGYTFGSGTRLTVV.

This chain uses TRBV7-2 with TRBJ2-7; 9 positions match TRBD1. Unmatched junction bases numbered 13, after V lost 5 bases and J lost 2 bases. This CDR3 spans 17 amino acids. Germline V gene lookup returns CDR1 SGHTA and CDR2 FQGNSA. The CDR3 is CASSPRGGGTGTYEQYF. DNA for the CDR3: TGTGCCAGCAGCCCCCGAGGGGGGGGGACAGGGACCTACGAGCAGTACTTC.

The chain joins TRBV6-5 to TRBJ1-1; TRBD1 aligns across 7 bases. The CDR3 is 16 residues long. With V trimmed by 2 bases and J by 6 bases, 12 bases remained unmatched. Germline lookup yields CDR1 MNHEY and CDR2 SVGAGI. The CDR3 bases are TGTGCCAGCAGTTACGCCACAGGGGATAGGGGGGCTGAAGCTTTCTTT. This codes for CASSYATGDRGAEAFF.

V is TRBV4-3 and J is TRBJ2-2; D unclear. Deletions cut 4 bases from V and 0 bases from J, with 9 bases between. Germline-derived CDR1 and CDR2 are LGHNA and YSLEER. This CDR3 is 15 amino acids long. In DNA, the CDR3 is TGCGCCAGCAGCCCGCGACACTCGAACACCGGGGAGCTGTTTTTT. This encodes CASSPRHSNTGELFF.

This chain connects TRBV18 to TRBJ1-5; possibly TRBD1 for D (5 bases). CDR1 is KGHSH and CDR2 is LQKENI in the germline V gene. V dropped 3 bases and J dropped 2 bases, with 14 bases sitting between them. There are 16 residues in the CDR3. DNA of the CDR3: TGTGCCAGCTCACCGACGGCCGCAGGGCGCAATCAGCCCCAGCATTTT. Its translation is CASSPTAAGRNQPQHF. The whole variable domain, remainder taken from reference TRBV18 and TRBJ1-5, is NAGVMQNPRHLVRRRGQEARLRCSPMKGHSHVYWYRQLPEEGLKFMVYLQKENIIDESGMPKERFSAEFPKEGPSILRIQQVVRGDSAAYFCASSPTAAGRNQPQHFGDGTRLSIL.